This TCR beta chain was retrieved from a study of cytomegalovirus exposure and HLA in healthy donors (dated by TCRdb to 2016 to 2017). Study-level background: According to an earlier analysis of a few hundred of the donors, about 170 million T cells yielded roughly 110 million unique TCR beta sequences and 276 Gb of sequence data. About 280 gigabases of sequencing data and approximately 80 million unique TCR sequences were included in an early release covering several hundred HLA-typed donors. Among the 398 genotyped donors, about 85% belonged to the genetic ancestry cluster associated with self-reported Caucasian donors. The study aimed to test whether signatures of past pathogen exposure could be identified by cataloging public T cell receptors. The study used immunosequencing to profile the T cell repertoires of 600 to 850 subjects and linked those repertoires to cytomegalovirus serostatus. A separate validation cohort of 100 to 150 different subjects was used in addition to the approximately 700-subject first cohort. To predict cytomegalovirus infection status, the study brought together high-throughput TCR immunosequencing, statistical association of individual TCRs with disease status, and machine learning. To study patterns of TCR occurrence, a later analysis re-analyzed previously published TCR beta repertoires from around 700 donors and added high-resolution HLA genotyping. The later analysis used no new phenotypic data to find candidate immune exposures, relying instead on TCR beta sequences and their occurrence across donors. To decide whether each TCR beta V gene segment behaved as functional or pseudogenic, an earlier analysis of some 600 of the donors relied on high-throughput TCR beta sequencing. Donor age, sex, ethnicity and CMV serostatus were compiled together with the repertoire data. In a later genetic analysis, genome-wide SNP genotypes for about 65% of the roughly 700 donors were used, and that subset was treated as a discovery cohort. Every repertoire in the discovery cohort had been generated on one and the same sequencing platform. Class I and class II HLA loci were covered by the typing at four-digit resolution. The number of typed donors differed by locus: 629-630 for A, B, C, DRB1 and DQB1; some 500 for DQA1; approximately 600 for DPA1; and some 470 for DPB1. Several DR-DQ haplotypes were treated as single units for association and clustering because of strong linkage in the cohort. Among roughly 370 genotyped donors of the cohort, an average of roughly 240,000 unique TCR beta nucleotide sequences were sequenced per donor, about a sixth of them non-productive. Study-wide findings and limitations: This cohort had only TCR beta chains sequenced, and the lack of alpha or paired-chain data limited which features could be detected. According to a later analysis, most CMV-associated TCR beta chains appeared to be HLA-restricted, and the HLA associations seemed to be driven largely by CMV exposure. A few of the identified cytomegalovirus-associated TCR beta chains were confirmed in vitro to be specific for cytomegalovirus antigens. Some IMGT-functional V segments, including TRBV6-2 and TRBV6-3, could not be told apart with the 87-base-pair reads, so those segments were excluded. In the study, around 150 TCR beta chains were listed as associated with cytomegalovirus. Correlated functional status among segregating V segments might reflect linkage disequilibrium, but an unknown experimental factor could not be ruled out. A further reported finding was that TCR beta sequences accurately predicted the HLA-A and HLA-B alleles for most subjects in the first cohort. A group of highly shared sequence variants was considered likely to be a technical artifact of the sequencing pipeline. In a later analysis, HLA-associated TCR beta chains showed more clonal expansion and lower generation probabilities than non-associated chains that were equally common. Several of the top co-occurrence clusters appeared to be linked to parvovirus B19, influenza, CMV and Epstein-Barr virus, according to a later analysis. HLA typing was unavailable for some donors at each locus, so association tests used only the typed subset. Most TCR sequences were seen in very few donors, while some public TCRs were found in many individuals. Roughly uniform sequencing depth across donors was assumed in presence/absence analyses, although this assumption may not hold. Roughly 15 rarely observed V segments, including chromosome 9 orphons, were excluded from the earlier analysis of about 610 of the donors because counts were too low. A later genetic analysis reported fewer N-insertions in productive TCRs among donors in an Asian-associated ancestry cluster than the roughly 640-donor mean. A later analysis associated 15,000 to 20,000 TCR beta sequences with specific HLA alleles at a false discovery rate of 0.05. An earlier analysis of some 590 of the donors showed that most TCR beta V segments appeared in productive rearrangements either about 90% or about 30% of the time, which broadly matched IMGT annotations. The authors suggested that the approach could potentially be extended to other disease states and immunological phenotypes. A later analysis found that TCR association rates varied across HLA loci, with DRB1 alleles showing the most associated TCRs and HLA-C alleles the fewest. When HLA alleles, especially DR and DQ, strongly co-occurred, attributing TCR associations to individual alleles was difficult. In both the original and validation cohorts, the classifier was reported to diagnose cytomegalovirus status with high specificity and sensitivity. In a later genetic analysis, a missense DCLRE1C variant was associated with V-gene and J-gene trimming of TCR beta chains, and the association was replicated in an independent cohort. Immune exposure information for the cohort was limited to CMV serostatus.

The cohort comprised several hundred healthy bone marrow donors. All cohort members were sampled while nominally healthy, although unrecorded immune exposures were likely present. The donor tested CMV seropositive and was one of the 289 seropositive cohort members. A peripheral blood sample was collected from each donor, and TCR beta sequencing was performed on peripheral blood mononuclear cells. The Qiagen DNeasy Blood Extraction Kit was used to extract genomic DNA from the blood cell samples. The library was prepared using the immunoSEQ multiplex PCR assay. The multiplex PCR relied on a mix of 60 forward primers for TCR Vbeta segments and 13 reverse primers for TCR Jbeta segments. A multiplex PCR assay on genomic DNA amplified the CDR3 region of rearranged TCR beta genes. The Illumina HiSeq System was used to sequence the amplified TCR beta libraries as 87-base-pair reads. Per the authors' processing: Across the 700 or so repertoires, a later analysis counted around 80 million unique TCR beta chains, 9 million to 14 million of which were shared by at least two donors. Raw reads were error-corrected and collapsed into unique sequences with a nearest-neighbor algorithm that merged closely related sequences to remove PCR and sequencing errors. Alignment of CDR3 sequences to IMGT reference sequences was used to assign V, D and J gene segments. For a sequence to be retained, a match of at least six nucleotides to both a V gene segment and a J gene segment was required. A rearrangement was called productive if the CDR3 had no stop codons and remained in frame with V and J, and every other rearrangement was called non-productive. CDR3 was defined according to IMGT convention as the region running from the second conserved V-encoded cysteine to the conserved J-encoded phenylalanine. Sequences without an unambiguous match to a single V gene segment were excluded from the earlier analysis of 500 to 700 of the donors. An earlier analysis of 587 of the donors called V segments functional above 56.7% productive rearrangements and segregating when the between-donor standard deviation exceeded 5%. A statistical classification framework was built for diagnosing cytomegalovirus status from the catalog of TCR beta chain sequences. V and J gene assignment, in a later analysis, came from comparing TCR nucleotide sequences with IMGT/GENE-DB human TR gene sequences. Using the TCRdist pipeline, a later analysis assigned CDR3 sequences along with most-parsimonious VDJ recombination scenarios. In a later analysis, every TCR beta chain was defined by the combination of its CDR3 amino acid sequence and its V-gene family, and reads without a unique V-gene family were dropped. As a way to deal with suspected cross-contamination and a sequencing artifact, a later analysis dropped hundreds of nucleotide sequences that were highly shared and had low generation probability. In a later analysis, a clonal expansion index for each public chain was calculated from normalized within-repertoire ranks of inferred template counts. Generation probabilities in a later analysis came from a VDJ recombination model fitted to out-of-frame rearrangements, and those results were checked against IGoR. A later analysis scored TCR-TCR, TCR-HLA and TCR-CMV co-occurrence with hypergeometric tests, applying a repertoire-size bias correction to TCR pairs. In a later analysis, false discovery rates were estimated by permuting HLA or CMV assignments 20 times. A later analysis grouped co-occurring TCRs with DBSCAN, adding TCRdist sequence similarity when clustering within HLA-allele-positive subsets. Co-occurrence clustering excluded repertoires with fewer than 30,000 or more than 120,000 public chains, plus five with anomalous nucleotide sharing. Here the immuneACCESS table is served through TCRdb, limited to in-frame sequences with V and J called. Missing clones are a known gap in these copies; in checked studies unresolved V genes cover under half, and the rest lacks a known reason. From that table come the V and J calls and clone size; the DNA was used to work out D and trimming. The sample records about 130,000 clones, roughly 75% of which are singletons. The ten top clones hold 9.5% to 13% of the sample.

For this clone: Its antigen is unknown. Qualities for individual bases were not recorded, and no much larger clone is one base off.

Including cysteine and phenylalanine, the CDR3 has 15 amino acids. Of all the DNA, just the CDR3 is kept, 45 bases in frame from base 1. V and J are truncated by 3 bases and 3 bases respectively, leaving an intervening sequence of 12 bases. From a lookup of the germline V gene, CDR1 and CDR2 are MDHEN and SYDVKM. This receptor chain uses TRBV28 and TRBJ2-1; the D gene is perhaps TRBD2, from 5 matching bases. The source material was PBMCs. This TCR was recovered from a man aged 25-45 years in good health and CMV-seropositive. CDR3 region: CASSFPGGLYNEQFF. At the DNA level, the sequence is TGTGCCAGCAGTTTTCCCGGCGGGCTCTACAATGAGCAGTTCTTC.